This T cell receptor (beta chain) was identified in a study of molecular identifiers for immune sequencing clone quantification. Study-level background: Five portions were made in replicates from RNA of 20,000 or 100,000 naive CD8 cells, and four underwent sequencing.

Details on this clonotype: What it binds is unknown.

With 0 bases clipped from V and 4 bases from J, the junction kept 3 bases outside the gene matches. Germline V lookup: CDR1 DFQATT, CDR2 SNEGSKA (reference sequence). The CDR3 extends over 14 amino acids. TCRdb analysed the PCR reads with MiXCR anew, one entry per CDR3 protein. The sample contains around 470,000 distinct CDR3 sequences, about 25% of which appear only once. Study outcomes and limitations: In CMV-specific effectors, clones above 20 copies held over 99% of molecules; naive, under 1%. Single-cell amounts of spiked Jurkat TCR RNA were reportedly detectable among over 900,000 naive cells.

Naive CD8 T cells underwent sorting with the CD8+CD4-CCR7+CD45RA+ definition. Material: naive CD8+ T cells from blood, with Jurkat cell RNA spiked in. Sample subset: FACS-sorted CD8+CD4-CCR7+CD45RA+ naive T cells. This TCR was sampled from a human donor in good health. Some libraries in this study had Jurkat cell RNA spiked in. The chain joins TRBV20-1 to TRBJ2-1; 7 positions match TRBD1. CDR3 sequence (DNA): TGCAGTGCTAGAGATATGGGACAGTACAATGAGCAGTTCTTC. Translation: CSARDMGQYNEQFF.